These T cell receptor beta chains were read from a single sample in a study of control samples from healthy donors and cancer patients. TCRdb's table, derived via immunoSEQ multiplex PCR, lists solely in-frame clones and lacks some. The sample has about 120,000 clones, approximately 90% seen once. The sample was blood. Receptors were obtained from a man aged 25 to 45 in good health. CDR3s include the opening cysteine and the closing phenylalanine or tryptophan. The D gene is left open where the match is weak. Only some rows state a clone size, as once, few, many or a class for expanded clones.

j_gene: TRBJ1-5; v_gene: TRBV24-1; abundance: NA; d_gene: NA; CDR3nt: TGTGCCACCAGTGACGCGTCGGATGGACACAATCAGCCCCAGCATTTT; CDR3aa: CATSDASDGHNQPQHF
j_gene: TRBJ2-2; v_gene: TRBV7-8; abundance: NA; d_gene: TRBD1; CDR3nt: TGTGCCAGCAGCAAGACAGGGGGCATCACCGGGGAGCTGTTTTTT; CDR3aa: CASSKTGGITGELFF
j_gene: TRBJ1-6; v_gene: TRBV28; abundance: NA; d_gene: NA; CDR3nt: TGTGCCAGCAGTTTAATGAGTAATTCACCCCTCCACTTT; CDR3aa: CASSLMSNSPLHF
j_gene: TRBJ2-6; v_gene: TRBV6-4; abundance: NA; d_gene: NA; CDR3nt: TGTGCCAGCAGTGACGGACACCTCTCTGGGGCCAACGTCCTGACTTTC; CDR3aa: CASSDGHLSGANVLTF
j_gene: TRBJ1-1; v_gene: TRBV12-3/TRBV12-4; abundance: NA; d_gene: TRBD1; CDR3nt: TGTGCCAGCAGCCCCTACAGGGGCACTGAAGCTTTCTTT; CDR3aa: CASSPYRGTEAFF
j_gene: TRBJ2-7; v_gene: TRBV7-2; abundance: NA; d_gene: TRBD1; CDR3nt: TGTGCCAGCAGCTTTGGGACAGGGGTGTACGAGCAGTACTTC; CDR3aa: CASSFGTGVYEQYF
j_gene: TRBJ1-1; v_gene: TRBV14; abundance: NA; d_gene: NA; CDR3nt: TGTGCCAGCAGCCCTTTTTGGGGAGGGACTGAAGCTTTCTTT; CDR3aa: CASSPFWGGTEAFF
j_gene: TRBJ1-2; v_gene: TRBV9; abundance: few; d_gene: NA; CDR3nt: TGTGCCAGCAGGGGCTATGGCTACACCTTC; CDR3aa: CASRGYGYTF
j_gene: TRBJ2-2; v_gene: TRBV9; abundance: NA; d_gene: TRBD2; CDR3nt: TGTGCCAGCAGCGTAGGTGCGGGGGGCCTGTTCACCGGGGAGCTGTTTTTT; CDR3aa: CASSVGAGGLFTGELFF
j_gene: TRBJ2-3; v_gene: TRBV7-2; abundance: NA; d_gene: NA; CDR3nt: TGTGCCAGCAGCCCGGGGGCAGGAGATACGCAGTATTTT; CDR3aa: CASSPGAGDTQYF
j_gene: TRBJ1-4; v_gene: TRBV6-5; abundance: NA; d_gene: NA; CDR3nt: TGTGCCAGCAGTTATAGCTTGCCAGGGAATGAAAAACTGTTTTTT; CDR3aa: CASSYSLPGNEKLFF
j_gene: TRBJ2-3; v_gene: TRBV18; abundance: NA; d_gene: NA; CDR3nt: TGTGCCAGCTCACCTGACAGGCCTACGCAGTATTTT; CDR3aa: CASSPDRPTQYF
j_gene: TRBJ2-7; v_gene: TRBV10-1; abundance: few; d_gene: NA; CDR3nt: TGCGCCAGCAGCCAGGGGTCCTACGAGCAGTACTTC; CDR3aa: CASSQGSYEQYF
j_gene: TRBJ2-3; v_gene: TRBV30; abundance: NA; d_gene: NA; CDR3nt: TGTGCCTGGAATGGGGCAGGGGGGACAGATACGCAGTATTTT; CDR3aa: CAWNGAGGTDTQYF
j_gene: TRBJ1-2; v_gene: TRBV24-1; abundance: NA; d_gene: NA; CDR3nt: TGTGCCACCAGTGACTCTGGGAATTCCGGGTATGGCTACACCTTC; CDR3aa: CATSDSGNSGYGYTF
j_gene: TRBJ2-5; v_gene: TRBV2; abundance: NA; d_gene: NA; CDR3nt: TGTGCCAGCAGTGAAGGACAAGAGACCCAGTACTTC; CDR3aa: CASSEGQETQYF
j_gene: TRBJ2-2; v_gene: TRBV24-1; abundance: NA; d_gene: NA; CDR3nt: TGTGCCACCAGTGACACCGGGCCCGGGGAGCTGTTTTTT; CDR3aa: CATSDTGPGELFF
j_gene: TRBJ1-1; v_gene: TRBV19; abundance: NA; d_gene: NA; CDR3nt: TGTGCCAGTAGTATCGGAAGGGGGGCGATTGAAGCTTTCTTT; CDR3aa: CASSIGRGAIEAFF
j_gene: TRBJ2-3; v_gene: TRBV10-1; abundance: NA; d_gene: TRBD2; CDR3nt: TGCGCCAGCAGTGGCGGGCTAGCGGCTAGCACAGATACGCAGTATTTT; CDR3aa: CASSGGLAASTDTQYF
j_gene: TRBJ2-1; v_gene: TRBV5-1; abundance: few; d_gene: NA; CDR3nt: TGCGCCAGCAGCTGGGGGGCGGACAGGAGGGATGAGTTCTTC; CDR3aa: CASSWGADRRDEFF
j_gene: TRBJ2-7; v_gene: TRBV11-3; abundance: few; d_gene: NA; CDR3nt: TGTGCCAGCAGCTTAGAAGGAGGGACCTACGAGCAGTACTTC; CDR3aa: CASSLEGGTYEQYF
j_gene: TRBJ2-2; v_gene: TRBV4-1; abundance: NA; d_gene: NA; CDR3nt: TGCGCCAGCAGCCGAGACAGCCCGAACACCGGGGAGCTGTTTTTT; CDR3aa: CASSRDSPNTGELFF
j_gene: TRBJ2-3; v_gene: TRBV28; abundance: NA; d_gene: NA; CDR3nt: TGTGCCAGCAGTTCAGTGGTGACAGTGGGAGATACGCAGTATTTT; CDR3aa: CASSSVVTVGDTQYF
j_gene: TRBJ2-7; v_gene: TRBV18; abundance: NA; d_gene: TRBD2; CDR3nt: TGTGCCAGCTCACCTCTAGCGGGGGTTACCTACGAGCAGTACTTC; CDR3aa: CASSPLAGVTYEQYF
j_gene: TRBJ2-1; v_gene: TRBV7-3; abundance: NA; d_gene: NA; CDR3nt: TGTGCCAGCAGCTTACGGCAGGGAACCTACAATGAGCAGTTCTTC; CDR3aa: CASSLRQGTYNEQFF
j_gene: TRBJ1-2; v_gene: TRBV5-1; abundance: NA; d_gene: TRBD1; CDR3nt: TGCGCCAGCAGCACTCAGGGGGCACACTATGGCTACACCTTC; CDR3aa: CASSTQGAHYGYTF
j_gene: TRBJ2-5; v_gene: TRBV5-4; abundance: NA; d_gene: TRBD2; CDR3nt: TGTGCCAGCAGCTTGGATCGGGGGGGCATACAGACCCAGTACTTC; CDR3aa: CASSLDRGGIQTQYF
j_gene: TRBJ1-2; v_gene: TRBV28; abundance: once; d_gene: NA; CDR3nt: TGTGCCAGCAGTGAGGCTTCAGGCTACACCTTC; CDR3aa: CASSEASGYTF
j_gene: TRBJ1-4; v_gene: TRBV30; abundance: NA; d_gene: TRBD1; CDR3nt: TGTGCCTGGGACAGGGGGCTAAGAGTTGAAAAACTGTTTTTT; CDR3aa: CAWDRGLRVEKLFF
j_gene: TRBJ2-1; v_gene: TRBV7-9; abundance: NA; d_gene: NA; CDR3nt: TGTGCCAGCAGCTTCTGGGGTCCTACGTACAATGAGCAGTTCTTC; CDR3aa: CASSFWGPTYNEQFF
j_gene: TRBJ1-5; v_gene: TRBV5-5; abundance: NA; d_gene: TRBD1; CDR3nt: TGTGCCAGCAGCTTGGTGACAGGGCGAAATCAGCCCCAGCATTTT; CDR3aa: CASSLVTGRNQPQHF
j_gene: TRBJ2-6; v_gene: TRBV24-1; abundance: NA; d_gene: NA; CDR3nt: TGTGCCACCAGTGCCGTCGGGGCCTCTGGGGCCAACGTCCTGACTTTC; CDR3aa: CATSAVGASGANVLTF
j_gene: TRBJ2-2; v_gene: TRBV10-3; abundance: NA; d_gene: TRBD2; CDR3nt: TGTGCCATCAGTGAGTCTGGCGGGGGAACCGGGGAGCTGTTTTTT; CDR3aa: CAISESGGGTGELFF
j_gene: TRBJ1-1; v_gene: TRBV12-3/TRBV12-4; abundance: once; d_gene: NA; CDR3nt: TGTGCCAGCAGTCCCAGGGAGAACACTGAAGCTTTCTTT; CDR3aa: CASSPRENTEAFF
j_gene: TRBJ1-1; v_gene: TRBV6-2/TRBV6-3; abundance: NA; d_gene: NA; CDR3nt: TGTGCCAGCAGTTACTGGAGGAGAACTGAAGCTTTCTTT; CDR3aa: CASSYWRRTEAFF
j_gene: TRBJ2-5; v_gene: TRBV19; abundance: NA; d_gene: TRBD2; CDR3nt: TGTGCCAGTGCGGGGGGTGGGGCCCGAGAGACCCAGTACTTC; CDR3aa: CASAGGGARETQYF
j_gene: TRBJ2-3; v_gene: TRBV4-2; abundance: NA; d_gene: TRBD2; CDR3nt: TGTGCCAGCAGCCAAGTTAGGGCCCTTCTAGCGGGGGGACGCACAGATACGCAGTATTTT; CDR3aa: CASSQVRALLAGGRTDTQYF